Shown below are 27 T cell receptor beta chains from a single sample sequenced in a study of response to subunit inactivated influenza vaccine (dated by TCRdb to the late 2010s). The library was produced with RT-PCR. TCRdb lists the instrument as Illumina HiSeq 2500. The public reads were quality trimmed at Q25 with fastp and then assembled into clones with MiXCR by TCRdb, keeping productive beta chains. One record per CDR3 amino acid sequence lists the most common genes and DNA. The sample has about 500,000 distinct CDR3 sequences on record, less than 7.5% of them singletons. Clones ranked in the top ten supply about 12% of the sample. The sample in question was PBMCs from blood, obtained 23 to 25 months after vaccination. The source is a man between 50 and 70 years old who received an inactivated influenza vaccine. Donor details come from another sample of the same person, matched by shared clones.

This chain connects TRBV29-1 to TRBJ2-3; 13 bases fit TRBD2. Germline V gives CDR1 SQVTM, CDR2 ANQGSEA. The CDR3 spans 16 residues. V lost 6 bases and J lost 4; bases outside the gene matches: 10. This CDR3 is CSVRGTSGNRPDTQYF. The CDR3 coding sequence is TGCAGCGTCCGGGGGACTAGCGGGAATCGGCCAGATACGCAGTATTTT.

Many counts were recorded for this clonotype. The rearrangement links TRBV6-5 to TRBJ2-4; 10 nucleotides line up with TRBD1. In germline, CDR1 is MNHEY, CDR2 SVGAGI. V lost 0 bases to trimming and J lost 0 bases; unmatched junction nucleotides: 8. This CDR3 is 19 amino acids long. CDR3 sequence (DNA): TGTGCCAGCAGTTACTCCGGGACAGGGGCATCTGTAGCCAAAAACATTCAGTACTTC. Protein product: CASSYSGTGASVAKNIQYF.

This clonotype has a count of ten or more. V is TRBV29-1 and J is TRBJ2-1; TRBD1 is a possible D gene (5 bases). The CDR3 covers 13 residues. Trimming shortened V by 7 bases and J by 0 bases, and 10 bases separated the two germline ends. Germline V gene lookup returns CDR1 SQVTM and CDR2 ANQGSEA. The CDR3, as DNA: TGCAGCGCTACAGGTAGCTCCTACAATGAGCAGTTCTTC. Its protein product is CSATGSSYNEQFF.

This clonotype was counted at least ten times. The chain recombines TRBV27 with TRBJ2-7; D is possibly TRBD2 (5 bases). Between the trimmed V and J ends, which lost 5 bases and 3 bases, there was a span of 14 bases. Germline V gene lookup returns CDR1 MNHEY and CDR2 SMNVEV (reference sequence). This CDR3 comprises 14 residues. The CDR3 region has the DNA TGTGCCAGCAGTCCGACTATTAGAGGCTACGAGCAGTACTTC. Translating gives CASSPTIRGYEQYF.

There are a few counts of this clonotype. The chain is built from TRBV6-5 and TRBJ1-2; no reliable D call. There are 15 residues in the CDR3. Deletions cut 0 bases from V and 1 base from J, with 9 bases between. CDR1 and CDR2 from the germline V gene are MNHEY and SVGAGI. CDR3 coding DNA: TGTGCCAGCAGTTACTCGAGCGGCGGTAACTATGGCTACACCTTC. It is translated as CASSYSSGGNYGYTF.

The J gene is TRBJ2-3, the V gene TRBV20-1; 9 bases fit TRBD1. J gave up 6 bases and V 4 bases, and 8 bases lay outside the gene matches. The CDR3 has 14 residues. Germline assignment: CDR1 DFQATT and CDR2 SNEGSKA (reference sequence). This CDR3 is CSATTGTGTDTQYF. CDR3 DNA: TGCAGTGCTACTACCGGGACAGGGACCGATACGCAGTATTTT.

The V and J genes are TRBV3-1 and TRBJ2-7; possible D gene TRBD1, 5 bases. Germline V gene data show CDR1 as LGHDT and CDR2 as YNNKEL (reference sequence). The CDR3 consists of 16 residues. V lost 4 bases and J 6 bases, leaving 22 bases between the germline ends. CDR3 in amino acids: CASSPPPPRASSEQYF. In DNA, the CDR3 is TGTGCCAGCAGCCCTCCTCCCCCCAGGGCATCAAGCGAGCAGTACTTC.

This clonotype has just a few counts. The chain links TRBV6-1 to TRBJ2-5, with 11 bases matching TRBD2. The trim removed 7 bases at V and 5 bases at J, leaving 9 bases unmatched. CDR1 and CDR2 (germline): MNHNS, SASEGT. The CDR3 loop spans 15 amino acids. In nucleotides, the CDR3 is TGTGCCAGCAATCAACTAGCGGGGGCGCCGGAGACCCAGTACTTC. Translation gives CASNQLAGAPETQYF.

This clonotype was observed a handful of times. The chain employs TRBV7-2 and TRBJ2-7, with D possibly being TRBD1 or TRBD2 (5 bases each). Germline CDR1 and CDR2: SGHTA and FQGNSA. This CDR3 spans 14 amino acids. The V gene lost 5 bases and the J gene lost 0 bases, with 11 bases spanning the gap. The CDR3 here is CASSRDLYSYEQYF. DNA of the CDR3: TGTGCCAGCAGCAGGGACCTATACTCCTACGAGCAGTACTTC.

This rearrangement joins TRBV5-1 to TRBJ2-2; D unclear. The germline gives CDR1 SGHRS, CDR2 YFSETQ. The CDR3 totals 15 residues. V was pared by 3 bases and J by 4 bases, with 13 bases between. The CDR3 loop reads CASSSSPTSTGELFF. CDR3 coding DNA: TGCGCCAGCAGCTCCTCACCCACGAGCACCGGGGAGCTGTTTTTT.

The chain carries TRBV20-1 and TRBJ2-3, with D perhaps being TRBD1 or TRBD2 (6 bases each). This CDR3 contains 14 residues. Germline CDR1 is DFQATT and CDR2 is SNEGSKA (reference sequence). V was cut by 4 bases and J by 4 bases, with 15 bases left in between. CDR3: CSATSRRGADTQYF. CDR3 sequence (DNA): TGCAGTGCTACCAGCAGGAGGGGGGCAGATACGCAGTATTTT.

This clonotype was seen a few times. The CDR3 protein is CASRGQGRPYEQYF. DNA for the CDR3: TGTGCCAGCAGGGGACAGGGGCGCCCCTACGAGCAGTACTTC. This sequence joins TRBV6-2 or TRBV6-3 and TRBJ2-7; 10 bases map to TRBD1. The V gene's germline CDR1 is MNHEY and CDR2 SVGEGT. The CDR3 consists of 14 residues. After removal of 6 bases from V and 2 bases from J, the junction contained 4 bases not matched to a gene.

This clonotype was found a few times. The chain is built from TRBV20-1 and TRBJ1-1; D remains ambiguous. The V gene's germline CDR1 is DFQATT and CDR2 SNEGSKA (reference sequence). The CDR3 loop spans 15 amino acids. V was shortened by 1 base and J by 3 bases, with 15 bases between the two germline ends. The DNA of the CDR3 is TGCAGTGCTAGAGCCCCGAAGAGGGCATACACTGAAGCTTTCTTT. Translating gives CSARAPKRAYTEAFF.

This clonotype was seen many times. DNA of the CDR3: TGCAGTGCTAGACGCGCCCAGGGGGCTGATTACGAGCAGTACTTC. Encoded protein: CSARRAQGADYEQYF. The chain combines TRBV20-1 with TRBJ2-7; 8 positions agree with TRBD1. This CDR3 has 15 amino acids. V dropped 2 bases and J dropped 4; count of bases not matched to a gene: 10. The germline gives CDR1 DFQATT, CDR2 SNEGSKA (reference sequence).

There are many counts of this clonotype. The chain is built from TRBV4-1 and TRBJ2-4; perhaps TRBD1 as D (5 bases). This CDR3 has 13 residues. In germline, CDR1 is MGHRA, CDR2 YSYEKL. Trimming stripped 4 bases from V and 8 bases from J, with 12 bases between. The CDR3 DNA sequence: TGCGCCAGCAGCCCCGTTGAAGGGGACATTCAGTACTTC. This sequence encodes CASSPVEGDIQYF.

The V gene is TRBV7-9, the J gene TRBJ2-4; D remains unclear. This CDR3 has 14 amino acids. Trimming cost V 7 bases and J 0 bases, with 10 bases left between them. The germline V gene has CDR1 SEHNR and CDR2 FQNEAQ (reference sequence). The CDR3 spells CASTPALAKNIQYF. The CDR3 DNA follows: TGTGCCAGCACCCCAGCCCTAGCCAAAAACATTCAGTACTTC.

There are a few counts of this clonotype. A read error may be the cause here, since a much bigger clone is one base away. The J gene is TRBJ2-5, the V gene TRBV11-3, with 7 bases lining up with TRBD1. CDR1 is SGHNT, CDR2 YENEEA, per germline. The CDR3 runs to 13 residues. The V segment lost 5 bases and the J segment 3 bases; nucleotides outside the gene matches: 3. The CDR3 protein is CASSQGQKETQYF. In DNA form, the CDR3 reads TGTGCCAGCAGCCAGGGACAGAAAGAGACCCAGTACTTC.

For the CDR3, the DNA is TGTGCCAGCAGTGAAAGACAGGGGCCTAGCACAGATACGCAGTATTTT. Its translation: CASSERQGPSTDTQYF. V and J are TRBV6-2 or TRBV6-3 and TRBJ2-3, with TRBD1 identical over 8 bases. Unmatched junction bases numbered 7, after V lost 5 bases and J lost 0 bases. Looked up from germline, CDR1 is MNHEY and CDR2 is SVGEGT. The CDR3 runs to 16 residues.

This clonotype was picked up many times. The chain couples TRBV12-3 or TRBV12-4 to TRBJ1-6; D not resolved. CDR3 size: 13 residues. Trimming cost V 3 bases and J 10 bases, with 10 bases left between them. DNA of the CDR3: TGTGCCAGCAGTTTTAACGAAGGCTCACCCCTCCACTTT. Translated: CASSFNEGSPLHF.

This chain uses TRBV18 with TRBJ2-3, with unresolved D. Trimming removed 0 bases at V and 1 base at J, with 11 bases between. Per the germline V gene, CDR1 is KGHSH and CDR2 is LQKENI. The CDR3 extends over 16 amino acids. CDR3 nucleotide sequence: TGTGCCAGCTCACCACCGGTTGGGGTGGGCACAGATACGCAGTATTTT. This sequence encodes CASSPPVGVGTDTQYF.

This clonotype was observed a handful of times. The genes are TRBV5-5 and TRBJ1-3; no clear D gene. The CDR3 is 12 amino acids. The germline V and J ends were trimmed by 3 bases and 4 bases, with 5 bases remaining between them. Germline V lookup: CDR1 SGHKS, CDR2 YYEKEE (reference sequence). The CDR3 loop reads CASSSKGNTIYF. CDR3 nucleotides: TGTGCCAGCAGCTCGAAGGGAAACACCATATATTTT.

Comments on this clonotype: A read error may produce the germline difference seen at one junction end. The chain has TRBV7-2 and TRBJ2-1, with 12 bases identical to TRBD1. Germline V gives CDR1 SGHTA, CDR2 FQGNSA. CDR3 size: 15 residues. For the CDR3, the DNA is TGTGTCAGCAGGTTAGAGGGACAGGGGGCCGATGAGCAGTTCTTC. This encodes CVSRLEGQGADEQFF. The full variable domain, rest sourced from reference TRBV7-2 and TRBJ2-1, is GAGVSQSPSNKVTEKGKDVELRCDPISGHTALYWYRQSLGQGLEFLIYFQGNSAPDKSGLPSDRFSAERTGGSVSTLTIQRTQQEDSAVYLCVSRLEGQGADEQFFGPGTRLTVL.

A remark on this clonotype: One junction end does not reproduce the germline sequence, and a read error may be involved. This chain joins TRBV5-6 and TRBJ2-5; D may be TRBD2 (6 bases). Looked up from germline, CDR1 is SGHDT and CDR2 is YYEEEE. CDR3 length equals 14 residues. The CDR3 here is CASRLGTQQETQYF. CDR3 sequence (DNA): TGTGCCAGCAGGTTGGGGACTCAACAAGAGACCCAGTACTTC.

About this clonotype itself: A much larger clone is a single base away; this may be a read error. V usage is TRBV24-1 and J usage is TRBJ1-5; a possible D gene is TRBD1 (5 bases). This CDR3 has 14 residues. Germline V gene sequence: CDR1 KGHDR, CDR2 SFDVKD. The DNA of the CDR3 is TGTACCAGCAGTCCGGGGGGACGCAATCAGCCCCAGCATTTT. Translation gives CTSSPGGRNQPQHF.

This clonotype has a handful of counts. The gene calls are TRBV20-1 and TRBJ2-3, with D unclear. Germline V CDR1 and CDR2: DFQATT, SNEGSKA (reference sequence). V was cut by 1 base and J by 4 bases, with 6 bases left in between. This CDR3 is 12 amino acids long. The DNA of the CDR3 is TGCAGTGCTAGAGGACTCCCAGATACGCAGTATTTT. Amino acids: CSARGLPDTQYF.

This clonotype has a count of ten or more. The rearrangement uses TRBV7-9 and TRBJ1-4; no firm D call. Germline CDR1 reads SEHNR; CDR2 reads FQNEAQ (reference sequence). V lost 1 base, J lost 7 bases, and 7 bases lay in between. This CDR3 comprises 13 residues. For the CDR3, the DNA is TGTGCCAGCAGCTTAGTGACGGTTGAAAAACTGTTTTTT. It specifies CASSLVTVEKLFF.

This clonotype appeared many times. The chain is built from TRBV5-6 and TRBJ1-3; D gene uncertain. The CDR3 has 13 residues. Germline assignment: CDR1 SGHDT and CDR2 YYEEEE. The germline V and J ends were trimmed by 5 bases and 8 bases, with 14 bases remaining between them. Here the CDR3 reads CASSENPWDTIYF. In DNA, the CDR3 is TGTGCCAGCAGTGAAAATCCCTGGGACACCATATATTTT. Full variable domain (remainder filled in from reference TRBV5-6 and TRBJ1-3): DAGVTQSPTHLIKTRGQQVTLRCSPKSGHDTVSWYQQALGQGPQFIFQYYEEEERQRGNFPDRFSGHQFPNYSSELNVNALLLGDSALYLCASSENPWDTIYFGEGSWLTVV.